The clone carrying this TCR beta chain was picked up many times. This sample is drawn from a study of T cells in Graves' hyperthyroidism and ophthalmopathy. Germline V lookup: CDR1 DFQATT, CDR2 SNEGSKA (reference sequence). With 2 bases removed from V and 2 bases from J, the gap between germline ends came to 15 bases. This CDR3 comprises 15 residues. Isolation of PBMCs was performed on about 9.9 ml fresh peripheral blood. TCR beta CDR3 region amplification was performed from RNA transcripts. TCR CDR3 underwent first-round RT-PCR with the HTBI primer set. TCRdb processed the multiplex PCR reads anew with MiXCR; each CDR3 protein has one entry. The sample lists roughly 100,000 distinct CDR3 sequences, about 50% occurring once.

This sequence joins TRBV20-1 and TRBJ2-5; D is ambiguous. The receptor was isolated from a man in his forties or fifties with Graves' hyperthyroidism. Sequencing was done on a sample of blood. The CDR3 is CSARSLGVQQETQYF. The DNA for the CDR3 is TGCAGTGCTAGATCTTTAGGAGTGCAACAAGAGACCCAGTACTTC.